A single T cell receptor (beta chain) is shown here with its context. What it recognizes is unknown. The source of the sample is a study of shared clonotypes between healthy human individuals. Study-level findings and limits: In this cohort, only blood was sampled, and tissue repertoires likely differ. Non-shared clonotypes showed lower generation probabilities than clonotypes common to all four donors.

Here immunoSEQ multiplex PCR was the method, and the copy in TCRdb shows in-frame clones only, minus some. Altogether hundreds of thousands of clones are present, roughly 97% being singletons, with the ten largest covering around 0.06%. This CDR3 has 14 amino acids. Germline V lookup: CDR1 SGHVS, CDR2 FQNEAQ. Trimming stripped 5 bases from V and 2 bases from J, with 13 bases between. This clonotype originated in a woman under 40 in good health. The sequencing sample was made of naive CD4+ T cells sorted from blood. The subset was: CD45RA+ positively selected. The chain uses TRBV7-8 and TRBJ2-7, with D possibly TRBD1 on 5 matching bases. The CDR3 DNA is TGTGCCAGCAGCCCACAGGTTGGGACCTACGAGCAGTACTTC. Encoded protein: CASSPQVGTYEQYF.